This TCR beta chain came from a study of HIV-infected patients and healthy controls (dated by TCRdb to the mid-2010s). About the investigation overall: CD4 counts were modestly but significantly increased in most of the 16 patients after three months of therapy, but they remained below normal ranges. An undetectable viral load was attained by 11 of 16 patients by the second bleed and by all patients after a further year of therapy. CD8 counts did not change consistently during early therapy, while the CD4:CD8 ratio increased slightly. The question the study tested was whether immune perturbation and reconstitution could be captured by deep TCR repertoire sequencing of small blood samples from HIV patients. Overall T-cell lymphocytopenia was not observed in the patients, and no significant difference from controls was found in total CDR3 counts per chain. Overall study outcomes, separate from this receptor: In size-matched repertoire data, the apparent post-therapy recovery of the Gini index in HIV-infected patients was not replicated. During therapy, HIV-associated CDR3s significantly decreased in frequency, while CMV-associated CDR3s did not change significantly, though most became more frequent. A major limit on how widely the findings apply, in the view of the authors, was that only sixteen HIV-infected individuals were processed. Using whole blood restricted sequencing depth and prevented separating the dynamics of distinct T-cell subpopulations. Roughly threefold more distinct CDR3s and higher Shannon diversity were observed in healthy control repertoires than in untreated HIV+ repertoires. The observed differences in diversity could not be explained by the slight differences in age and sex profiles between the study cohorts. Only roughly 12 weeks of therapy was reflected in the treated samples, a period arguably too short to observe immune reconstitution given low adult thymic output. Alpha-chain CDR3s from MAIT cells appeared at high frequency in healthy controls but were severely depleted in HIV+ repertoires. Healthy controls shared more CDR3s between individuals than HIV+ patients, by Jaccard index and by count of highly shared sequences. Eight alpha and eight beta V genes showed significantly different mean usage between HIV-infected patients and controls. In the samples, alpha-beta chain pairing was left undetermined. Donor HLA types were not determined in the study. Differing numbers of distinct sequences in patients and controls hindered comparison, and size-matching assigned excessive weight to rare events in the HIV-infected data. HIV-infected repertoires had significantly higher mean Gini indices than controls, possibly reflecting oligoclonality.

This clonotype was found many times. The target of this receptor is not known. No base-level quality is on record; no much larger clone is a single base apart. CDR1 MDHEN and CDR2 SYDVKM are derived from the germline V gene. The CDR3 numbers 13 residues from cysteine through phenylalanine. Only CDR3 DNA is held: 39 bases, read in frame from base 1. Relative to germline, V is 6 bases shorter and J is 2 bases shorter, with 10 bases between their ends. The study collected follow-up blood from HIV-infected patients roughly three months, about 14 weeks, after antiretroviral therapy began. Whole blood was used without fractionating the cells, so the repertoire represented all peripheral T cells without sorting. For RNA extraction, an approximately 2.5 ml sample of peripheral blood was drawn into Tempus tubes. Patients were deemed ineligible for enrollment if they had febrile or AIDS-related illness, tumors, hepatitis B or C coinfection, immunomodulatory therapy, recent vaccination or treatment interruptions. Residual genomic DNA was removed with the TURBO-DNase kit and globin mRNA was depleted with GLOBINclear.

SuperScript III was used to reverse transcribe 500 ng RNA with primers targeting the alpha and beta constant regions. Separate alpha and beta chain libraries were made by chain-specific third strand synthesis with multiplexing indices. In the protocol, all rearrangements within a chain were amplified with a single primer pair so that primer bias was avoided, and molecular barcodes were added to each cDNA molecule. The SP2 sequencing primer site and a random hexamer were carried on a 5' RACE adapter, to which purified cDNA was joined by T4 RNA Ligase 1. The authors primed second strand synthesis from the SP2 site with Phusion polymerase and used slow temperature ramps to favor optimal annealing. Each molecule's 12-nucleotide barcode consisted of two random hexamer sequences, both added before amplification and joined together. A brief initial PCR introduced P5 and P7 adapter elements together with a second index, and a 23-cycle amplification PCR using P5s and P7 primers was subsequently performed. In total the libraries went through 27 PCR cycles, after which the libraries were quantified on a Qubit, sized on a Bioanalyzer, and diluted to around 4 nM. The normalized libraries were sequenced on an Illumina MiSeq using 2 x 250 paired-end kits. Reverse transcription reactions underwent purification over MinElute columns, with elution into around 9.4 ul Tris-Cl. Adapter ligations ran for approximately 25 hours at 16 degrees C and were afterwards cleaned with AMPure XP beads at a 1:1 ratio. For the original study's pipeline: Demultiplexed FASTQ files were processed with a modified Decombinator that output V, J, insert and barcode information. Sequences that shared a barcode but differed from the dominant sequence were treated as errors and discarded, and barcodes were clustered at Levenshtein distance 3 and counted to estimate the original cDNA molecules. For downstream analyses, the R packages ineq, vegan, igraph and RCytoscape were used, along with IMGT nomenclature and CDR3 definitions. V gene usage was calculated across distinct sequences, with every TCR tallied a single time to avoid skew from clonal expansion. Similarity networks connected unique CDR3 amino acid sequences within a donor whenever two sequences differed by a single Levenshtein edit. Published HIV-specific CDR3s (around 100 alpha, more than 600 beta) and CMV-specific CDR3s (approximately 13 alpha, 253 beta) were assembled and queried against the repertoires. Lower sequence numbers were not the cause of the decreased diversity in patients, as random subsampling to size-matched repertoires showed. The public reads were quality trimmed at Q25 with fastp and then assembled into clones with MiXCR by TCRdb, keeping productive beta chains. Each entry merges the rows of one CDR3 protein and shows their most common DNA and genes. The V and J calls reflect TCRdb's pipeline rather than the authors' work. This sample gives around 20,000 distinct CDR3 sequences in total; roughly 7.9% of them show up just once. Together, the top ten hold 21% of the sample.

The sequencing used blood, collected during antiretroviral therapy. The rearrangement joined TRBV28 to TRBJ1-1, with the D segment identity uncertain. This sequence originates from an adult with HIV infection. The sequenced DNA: TGTGCCAGCAGGGATCGTCGAAACACTGAAGCTTTCTTT. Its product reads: CASRDRRNTEAFF.